This TCR beta chain comes out of a study of blood T cell repertoires in COVID-19. The protocol was immunoSEQ multiplex PCR, while the TCRdb copy is restricted to in-frame clones and leaves out a portion. Among about 300,000 clones listed, approximately 86% were seen once. J was trimmed by 5 bases and V by 7 bases; bases with no gene match: 8. Looked up from germline, CDR1 is SEHNR and CDR2 is FQNEAQ (reference sequence). There are 14 residues in the CDR3. The chain is built from TRBV7-9 and TRBJ2-1, with 7 bases identical to TRBD1. This sequence originates from a man between 65 and 79 years old with acute or convalescent COVID-19. The source material was peripheral blood. The CDR3 bases are TGTGCCAGCAAAAAAGGGGGCGGTAACAATGAGCAGTTCTTC. This sequence encodes CASKKGGGNNEQFF.